These 6 T cell receptor beta chains came from one sample sequenced in a study of CD8+ T cells in alopecia areata. Extraction of RNA preceded its reverse transcription into cDNA, which served as the sequencing template. TCRdb's table, derived via immunoSEQ multiplex PCR, lists solely in-frame clones and lacks some. The top ten hold 0.45% of the sample, which has 220,000 or so clones, around three fifths seen once. The starting material was CD4+ T cells sorted from blood, obtained at week 0. These receptors all come from a human donor with alopecia areata.

Written as DNA, the CDR3 is TGTGCCAGCACCTCAGTCCTAGCGGGGGCCGATACGCAGTATTTT. Translation: CASTSVLAGADTQYF. The V gene is TRBV25-1, the J gene TRBJ2-3; TRBD2 matches 10 bases. Germline-derived CDR1 and CDR2 are MGHDK and SYGVNS. Trimming at V came to 7 bases and at J to 6 bases, leaving 10 bases not matched to a gene. CDR3 length: 15 residues.

The chain employs TRBV5-1 and TRBJ2-2; D uncertain. V lost 1 base, J lost 4 bases, and 5 bases lay in between. The CDR3 length is 13 residues. Germline lookup yields CDR1 SGHRS and CDR2 YFSETQ. CDR3 sequence reads: CASSLSGTGELFF. The CDR3 coding sequence is TGCGCCAGCAGCTTGTCGGGCACCGGGGAGCTGTTTTTT.

The rearrangement links TRBV30 to TRBJ2-5; no reliable D call. The CDR3 totals 13 residues. Germline CDR1 GTSNPN, CDR2 SVGIG (reference sequence). The ends were cut back, 3 bases at V and 5 bases at J, with 13 bases in the middle. The CDR3 sequence is CAWRVNKPETQYF. CDR3 DNA: TGTGCCTGGAGGGTAAATAAGCCGGAGACCCAGTACTTC.

A word on this clone: Other nucleotide sequences in the sample specify the same CDR3. The chain uses TRBV25-1 and TRBJ2-7, with D possibly matching TRBD2 (5 bases). There are 13 residues in the CDR3. The V gene lost 7 bases and the J gene lost 0 bases, with 10 bases spanning the gap. Germline V gene data show CDR1 as MGHDK and CDR2 as SYGVNS. CDR3 nucleotide sequence: TGTGCCAGCACCCGAGGGAGCTCCTACGAGCAGTACTTC. Encoded protein: CASTRGSSYEQYF.

This chain joins TRBV7-9 and TRBJ2-3; TRBD1 matches at 9 bases. Unmatched junction bases numbered 4, after V lost 0 bases and J lost 3 bases. This CDR3 is built from 16 residues. Germline assignment: CDR1 SEHNR and CDR2 FQNEAQ (reference sequence). In nucleotides, the CDR3 is TGTGCCAGCAGCTTAGCCTCGACAGGGGGTACAGATACGCAGTATTTT. The encoded protein is CASSLASTGGTDTQYF.

The chain links TRBV30 to TRBJ2-7, with a weak D call TRBD1 (5 bases). This CDR3 spans 12 amino acids. The germline V gene encodes CDR1 GTSNPN and CDR2 SVGIG (reference sequence). V lost 4 bases, J lost 0 bases, and 7 bases lay in between. The chain's CDR3 is CAWKRGSYEQYF. The DNA of the CDR3 is TGTGCCTGGAAAAGGGGCTCCTACGAGCAGTACTTC.